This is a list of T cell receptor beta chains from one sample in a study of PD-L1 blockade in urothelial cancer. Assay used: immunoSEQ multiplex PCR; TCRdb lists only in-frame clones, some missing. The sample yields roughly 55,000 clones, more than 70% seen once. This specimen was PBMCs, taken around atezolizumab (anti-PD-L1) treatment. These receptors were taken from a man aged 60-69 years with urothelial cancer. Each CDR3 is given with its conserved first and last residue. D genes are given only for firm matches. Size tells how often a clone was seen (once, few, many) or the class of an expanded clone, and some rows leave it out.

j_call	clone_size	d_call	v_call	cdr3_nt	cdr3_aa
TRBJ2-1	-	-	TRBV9	TGTGCCAGCAGTCTTGGGGGGGCGGGCGATGAGCAGTTCTTC	CASSLGGAGDEQFF
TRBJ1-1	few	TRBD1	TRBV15	TGTGCCACCAGCCGACAGGGTATCACTGAAGCTTTCTTT	CATSRQGITEAFF
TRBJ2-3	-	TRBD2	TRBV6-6	TGTGCCAGCAGCGAACGGAGCGGGATGGGCACAGATACGCAGTATTTT	CASSERSGMGTDTQYF
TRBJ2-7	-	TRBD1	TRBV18	TGTGCCAGCTCACAGGGGGCCGACGAGCAGTACTTC	CASSQGADEQYF
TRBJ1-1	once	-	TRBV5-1	TGCGCCAGCAGCTTGGCAGGGGCGTTTGTGAACACTGAAGCTTTCTTT	CASSLAGAFVNTEAFF
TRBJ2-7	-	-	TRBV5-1	TGCGCCAGCAGCTTGGGACAGACCTACTACGAGCAGTACTTC	CASSLGQTYYEQYF
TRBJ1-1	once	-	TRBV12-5	TGTGCTAGTGGTTTGGCCATCCGGGACTTGAACACTGAAGCTTTCTTT	CASGLAIRDLNTEAFF
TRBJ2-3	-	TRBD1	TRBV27	TGTGCCAGCAGTTTATCGGACAGGGCCAGAGGTACGCAGTATTTT	CASSLSDRARGTQYF
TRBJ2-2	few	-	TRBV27	TGTGCCAGCAGTTCCAACGTCGGTGAGGTTTACACCGGGGAGCTGTTTTTT	CASSSNVGEVYTGELFF
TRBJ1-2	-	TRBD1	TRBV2	TGTGCCAGCAGGACAGGGGGCGCGGGCTATGGCTACACCTTC	CASRTGGAGYGYTF
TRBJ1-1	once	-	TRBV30	TGTGCCTGGAGTGCTTCTAGAACTGAAGCTTTCTTT	CAWSASRTEAFF
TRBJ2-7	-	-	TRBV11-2	TGTGCCAGCAGCAGGCAGACATACTACGAGCAGTACTTC	CASSRQTYYEQYF
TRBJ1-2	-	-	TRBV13	TGTGCCAGCAGCTTAAGGGGGTACTATGGCTACACCTTC	CASSLRGYYGYTF
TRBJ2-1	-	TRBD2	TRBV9	TGTGCCAGCAGCTCCGGGACTAGCGGTTACAATGAGCAGTTCTTC	CASSSGTSGYNEQFF
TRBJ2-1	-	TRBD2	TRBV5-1	TGCGCCAGCAGCTTAGCGGTCCTAGCGGCCTACAATGAGCAGTTCTTC	CASSLAVLAAYNEQFF
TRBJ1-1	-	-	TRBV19	TGTGCCAGTTGTCCTAAGGGCAGGGTGAACACTGAAGCTTTCTTT	CASCPKGRVNTEAFF
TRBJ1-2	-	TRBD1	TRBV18	TGTGCCAGCTCACCGAATGGACAGGTTTATGGCTACACCTTC	CASSPNGQVYGYTF
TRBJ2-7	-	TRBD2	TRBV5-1	TGCGCCAGCAGCGGACGACTAGCGCAAGCCTACGAGCAGTACTTC	CASSGRLAQAYEQYF